This TCR beta chain derives from a study of cytomegalovirus exposure and HLA in healthy donors. Although they were nominally healthy when sampled, donors likely had unrecorded immune exposures. Worth noting for this clone: Its antigen is still unknown.

60 Vbeta and 13 Jbeta primers were used in PCR. Clones were sequenced by immunoSEQ multiplex PCR, and TCRdb holds only the in-frame ones, with some missing. This table lists 150,000 or so clones. This CDR3 region has 13 residues. The germline V gene has CDR1 MDHEN and CDR2 SYDVKM. V was cut by 5 bases and J by 5 bases, with 10 bases left in between. Overall study findings and caveats: For presence/absence analyses, sequencing depth was assumed to be roughly uniform across donors. When analyzed later, the rates of TCR association showed variation by HLA locus, with DRB1 the most and HLA-C the fewest.

Sequencing was done on a sample of PBMCs. The chain carries TRBV28 and TRBJ1-5, with D unresolved. This clonotype was sampled from a woman aged 45 to 65 in good health and CMV-seronegative. The CDR3 DNA is TGTGCCAGCAGTGAGGGAATTCATCAGCCCCAGCATTTT. Protein sequence: CASSEGIHQPQHF.